The rows below give T cell receptor beta chains drawn from one sample of a study of cytomegalovirus exposure and HLA in healthy donors. The data were produced by immunoSEQ multiplex PCR, yet TCRdb's version contains in-frame clones alone and is incomplete. The sample consists of 120,000 to 150,000 clones, about 80% of them appearing once. Sequences were obtained from PBMCs. Receptor source: a man aged 30-40 years in good health and CMV-seropositive. Each CDR3 is given with its conserved first and last residue. The order of the fields is J gene, CDR3 length, clone size, V gene, D gene, CDR3 DNA, CDR3 protein. A D gene is named only where the DNA matches it firmly. Some rows have no size entry. The others give once, few or many, or a class for an expanded clone.

J gene: TRBJ2-7; CDR3 length: 16; clone size: NA; V gene: TRBV11-2; D gene: TRBD1; CDR3 DNA: TGTGCCAGCAGCATTACAGGGGTTACTCAGGGCTACGAGCAGTACTTC; CDR3 protein: CASSITGVTQGYEQYF
J gene: TRBJ2-5; CDR3 length: 16; clone size: NA; V gene: TRBV25-1; D gene: TRBD2; CDR3 DNA: TGTGCCAGCAGTGAAGGAAGCGGGAGGGTCCGGGAGACCCAGTACTTC; CDR3 protein: CASSEGSGRVRETQYF
J gene: TRBJ2-1; CDR3 length: 18; clone size: NA; V gene: TRBV4-2; D gene: TRBD2; CDR3 DNA: TGTGCCAGCAGCCTGATGGACGGAGCGGGAGTGGGCGGCAATGAGCAGTTCTTC; CDR3 protein: CASSLMDGAGVGGNEQFF
J gene: TRBJ2-2; CDR3 length: 17; clone size: NA; V gene: TRBV9; D gene: TRBD1; CDR3 DNA: TGTGCCAGCAGCGTAGGCGGACAGGGGGCGATAACCGGGGAGCTGTTTTTT; CDR3 protein: CASSVGGQGAITGELFF
J gene: TRBJ2-2; CDR3 length: 14; clone size: few; V gene: TRBV2; D gene: TRBD2; CDR3 DNA: TGTGCCAGTGCCGGGACTACCTTCACCGGGGAGCTGTTTTTT; CDR3 protein: CASAGTTFTGELFF
J gene: TRBJ1-2; CDR3 length: 14; clone size: NA; V gene: TRBV28; D gene: NA; CDR3 DNA: TGTGCCAGCAGTTTAGGGGCGCCAGCCTATGGCTACACCTTC; CDR3 protein: CASSLGAPAYGYTF
J gene: TRBJ1-6; CDR3 length: 14; clone size: NA; V gene: TRBV7-6; D gene: NA; CDR3 DNA: TGTGCCAGCAGCCTCTCGATCGCAGATTCACCCCTCCACTTT; CDR3 protein: CASSLSIADSPLHF
J gene: TRBJ2-5; CDR3 length: 15; clone size: NA; V gene: TRBV10-3; D gene: NA; CDR3 DNA: TGTGCCATCAGTGAGTGGAGTAGCGGTAAAGAGACCCAGTACTTC; CDR3 protein: CAISEWSSGKETQYF
J gene: TRBJ1-2; CDR3 length: 13; clone size: NA; V gene: TRBV10-3; D gene: NA; CDR3 DNA: TGTGCCATCTGCCCGGTCTCTAACTATGGCTACACCTTC; CDR3 protein: CAICPVSNYGYTF
J gene: TRBJ2-5; CDR3 length: 17; clone size: NA; V gene: TRBV7-8; D gene: TRBD2; CDR3 DNA: TGTGCCAGCAGCTTAAGTCTAGCGGGGGGCCTCCAAGAGACCCAGTACTTC; CDR3 protein: CASSLSLAGGLQETQYF
J gene: TRBJ2-2; CDR3 length: 16; clone size: NA; V gene: TRBV27; D gene: NA; CDR3 DNA: TGTGCCAGCACTATAACAGCTCCTCCGAACACCGGGGAGCTGTTTTTT; CDR3 protein: CASTITAPPNTGELFF
J gene: TRBJ2-1; CDR3 length: 15; clone size: NA; V gene: TRBV7-9; D gene: TRBD1; CDR3 DNA: TGTGCCAGCAGCACCTACAGGGGCTCCTACAATGAGCAGTTCTTC; CDR3 protein: CASSTYRGSYNEQFF
J gene: TRBJ1-3; CDR3 length: 15; clone size: NA; V gene: TRBV5-6; D gene: NA; CDR3 DNA: TGTGCCAGCAGCTTGGCCGAAGGGGTTAGAAACACCATATATTTT; CDR3 protein: CASSLAEGVRNTIYF
J gene: TRBJ1-2; CDR3 length: 12; clone size: NA; V gene: TRBV5-4; D gene: NA; CDR3 DNA: TGTGCCAGCAGCTTCAATTCCTATGGCTACACCTTC; CDR3 protein: CASSFNSYGYTF
J gene: TRBJ1-2; CDR3 length: 15; clone size: NA; V gene: TRBV13; D gene: TRBD1; CDR3 DNA: TGTGCCAGCACCAAAGACAGGGGCCTTAACTATGGCTACACCTTC; CDR3 protein: CASTKDRGLNYGYTF
J gene: TRBJ1-5; CDR3 length: 19; clone size: few; V gene: TRBV5-4; D gene: NA; CDR3 DNA: TGTGCCAGCACCACCCGCGGGGAGGACACCTCCTGGAGCAATCAGCCCCAGCATTTT; CDR3 protein: CASTTRGEDTSWSNQPQHF
J gene: TRBJ2-6; CDR3 length: 15; clone size: few; V gene: TRBV28; D gene: NA; CDR3 DNA: TGTGCCAGCAGTCCTTACAGCTCTGGGGCCAACGTCCTGACTTTC; CDR3 protein: CASSPYSSGANVLTF